The 27 T cell receptor beta chains below come from one sample, sequenced in a study of blood T cell repertoires in COVID-19. Clones were read by immunoSEQ multiplex PCR, and TCRdb kept only the in-frame ones, dropping some. The sample has over 150,000 clones, approximately 91% seen once; the top ten hold over 15%. The specimen was peripheral blood. Source of these receptors: a man between 45 and 60 years old with COVID-19, enrolled during active disease.

The chain joins TRBV19 to TRBJ1-5; the D gene is possibly TRBD1 (5 bases). V was pared by 7 bases and J by 9 bases, with 22 bases between. The CDR3 spans 15 residues. Germline assignment: CDR1 LNHDA and CDR2 SQIVND (reference sequence). CDR3 region: CASNHRDSSLVPQHF. Written as DNA, the CDR3 is TGTGCCAGTAACCACCGGGACTCAAGCCTGGTGCCCCAGCATTTT.

This clone has only one observation. The rearrangement uses TRBV14 and TRBJ2-7, with a weak D call TRBD2 (6 bases). Per the germline V gene, CDR1 is SGHDN and CDR2 is FVKESK. Trimming cost V 1 base and J 7 bases, with 17 bases left between them. This CDR3 region has 15 residues. In nucleotides, the CDR3 is TGTGCCAGCAGCCAAGCTCTGACGGGAGTTGATGAGCAGTACTTC. Its translation is CASSQALTGVDEQYF.

This sequence joins TRBV11-3 and TRBJ2-2; the match to TRBD1 covers 9 bases. V lost 5 bases to trimming and J lost 6 bases; unmatched junction nucleotides: 7. The CDR3 runs to 15 residues. Per the germline V gene, CDR1 is SGHNT and CDR2 is YENEEA. The CDR3 coding sequence is TGTGCCAGCAGCGAGGGACAGGGTGTCCCCGGGGAGCTGTTTTTT. It yields the protein CASSEGQGVPGELFF.

The chain is built from TRBV6-5 and TRBJ1-1; D is undetermined. The germline V gene encodes CDR1 MNHEY and CDR2 SVGAGI. Trimming shortened V by 10 bases and J by 1 base, and 16 bases separated the two germline ends. This CDR3 region has 14 residues. The CDR3 region has the DNA TGTGCCACCTTCGTTTCGGGAACGAACACTGAAGCTTTCTTT. Translation gives CATFVSGTNTEAFF.

The rearrangement links TRBV6-1 to TRBJ2-5; TRBD1 matches 7 bases. Germline V gene data show CDR1 as MNHNS and CDR2 as SASEGT. J was trimmed by 4 bases and V by 3 bases; bases with no gene match: 8. This CDR3 contains 15 residues. Written as DNA, the CDR3 is TGTGCCAGCAGTGATATGGGACAGAGGGCAGAGACCCAGTACTTC. As protein: CASSDMGQRAETQYF.

The CDR3 coding sequence is TGTGCCAGCAGCTTGGACAGAGGGGGTTCACCCCTCCACTTT. This encodes CASSLDRGGSPLHF. The rearrangement joins TRBV5-6 to TRBJ1-6, with D possibly TRBD1 on 6 matching bases. The germline V and J ends were trimmed by 0 bases and 9 bases, with 10 bases remaining between them. The CDR3 totals 14 residues. Germline-derived CDR1 and CDR2 are SGHDT and YYEEEE.

The V gene is TRBV4-1, the J gene TRBJ2-7; 12 bases map to TRBD2. Germline V lookup: CDR1 MGHRA, CDR2 YSYEKL. Trimming cost V 2 bases and J 3 bases; bases outside gene matches: 2. The CDR3 consists of 15 residues. The CDR3 sequence is CASSQLLAGGYEQYF. The CDR3 bases are TGCGCCAGCAGCCAATTACTAGCGGGAGGCTACGAGCAGTACTTC.

The chain is built from TRBV14 and TRBJ2-3; TRBD2 matches 7 bases. The V and J ends lost 2 bases and 1 base, in that order; junction bases with no gene match: 9. In germline, CDR1 is SGHDN, CDR2 FVKESK. This CDR3 is 17 amino acids long. The CDR3 coding sequence is TGTGCCAGCAGCCAATTTGGAGGACTAGTCCGCACAGATACGCAGTATTTT. It yields the protein CASSQFGGLVRTDTQYF.

This clone was picked up a small number of times. The rearrangement joins TRBV4-3 to TRBJ2-2, with 10 positions matching TRBD1. Germline CDR1 reads LGHNA; CDR2 reads YSLEER. The trim removed 6 bases at V and 5 bases at J, leaving 3 bases unmatched. The CDR3 sequence is 14 residues long. The CDR3 sequence: CASRRTGGTGELFF. The CDR3 nucleotides are TGCGCCAGCAGGCGGACAGGGGGGACCGGGGAGCTGTTTTTT.

The chain is built from TRBV5-1 and TRBJ2-5; D is undetermined. Germline V CDR1 and CDR2: SGHRS, YFSETQ. The ends were cut back, 0 bases at V and 2 bases at J, with 5 bases in the middle. The CDR3 contains 13 residues. The CDR3 region is CASSLVHQETQYF. The CDR3 nucleotides read TGCGCCAGCAGCTTGGTCCATCAAGAGACCCAGTACTTC.

The rearrangement uses TRBV6-5 and TRBJ2-3, with 7 positions matching TRBD2. The V gene's germline CDR1 is MNHEY and CDR2 SVGAGI. This CDR3 is 15 amino acids long. V dropped 3 bases and J dropped 0; count of bases not matched to a gene: 3. CDR3 sequence: CASSYASGSTDTQYF. The CDR3 region has the DNA TGTGCCAGCAGTTATGCTAGCGGTAGCACAGATACGCAGTATTTT.

The rearrangement links TRBV7-9 to TRBJ2-5; 9 bases fit TRBD1. Losses at the gene ends were 5 bases for V and 4 bases for J; bases not matched to a gene: 11. CDR3 length: 16 amino acids. Germline loops: CDR1 SEHNR, CDR2 FQNEAQ (reference sequence). The CDR3 is CASSDQGQGRPETQYF. CDR3 nucleotide sequence: TGTGCCAGCAGCGACCAAGGACAGGGGCGTCCAGAGACCCAGTACTTC.

About this clone: Other DNA sequences in this sample translate to the same CDR3. The rearrangement links TRBV24-1 to TRBJ2-2; D unclear. Per the germline V gene, CDR1 is KGHDR and CDR2 is SFDVKD. The V end lost 4 bases, the J end lost 4 bases, and 9 bases lay between the germline ends. The CDR3 runs to 14 residues. The CDR3 nucleotides read TGTGCCACCAGTGACCCCACGGGCACCGGGGAGCTGTTTTTT. It encodes CATSDPTGTGELFF.

The rearrangement links TRBV5-4 to TRBJ2-7, with 10 bases lining up with TRBD2. CDR1 is SGHNT and CDR2 is YYREEE in the germline V gene (reference sequence). V dropped 2 bases and J dropped 7; count of bases not matched to a gene: 9. There are 15 residues in the CDR3. CDR3 loop: CASSLDGLAVGEQYF. The CDR3, as DNA: TGTGCCAGCAGCTTAGATGGACTAGCGGTGGGGGAGCAGTACTTC. Supplemented by reference TRBV5-4 and TRBJ2-7, the full variable domain reads ETGVTQSPTHLIKTRGQQVTLRCSSQSGHNTVSWYQQALGQGPQFIFQYYREEENGRGNFPPRFSGLQFPNYSSELNVNALELDDSALYLCASSLDGLAVGEQYFGPGTRLTVT.

This chain uses TRBV3-1 (or the pseudogene TRBV3-2) with TRBJ2-3; TRBD2 matches at 11 bases. CDR3 size: 15 residues. The trim removed 5 bases at V and 1 base at J, leaving 2 bases unmatched. The germline CDR1 and CDR2 sequences are LGHDT and YNNKEL (reference sequence). The CDR3 sequence is CASSGSGRGTDTQYF. In DNA, the CDR3 is TGTGCCAGCAGCGGTAGCGGGAGGGGCACAGATACGCAGTATTTT.

Here the CDR3 reads CASSPHRVLNTEAFF. CDR3 bases: TGTGCCAGCAGCCCCCACAGGGTCTTGAACACTGAAGCTTTCTTT. The chain is built from TRBV7-8 and TRBJ1-1; a weak D match, TRBD1 (6 bases). Germline assignment: CDR1 SGHVS and CDR2 FQNEAQ. Trimming took 5 bases from V and 0 from J, leaving 13 bases between them. This CDR3 region has 15 residues.

The chain is built from TRBV7-9 and TRBJ1-5; D might be TRBD1 (5 bases). CDR1 and CDR2 from the germline V gene are SEHNR and FQNEAQ (reference sequence). The germline V and J ends were trimmed by 5 bases and 0 bases, with 8 bases remaining between them. This CDR3 region has 14 residues. CDR3 protein: CASSTTDSNQPQHF. The CDR3 DNA reads TGTGCCAGCAGCACGACAGATAGCAATCAGCCCCAGCATTTT.

This clone occurred once. The chain combines TRBV5-1 with TRBJ2-1, with 7 bases lining up with TRBD2. The CDR3 covers 16 residues. With 5 bases clipped from V and 0 bases from J, the junction kept 8 bases outside the gene matches. CDR1 SGHRS and CDR2 YFSETQ come from the germline V gene. CDR3 coding DNA: TGCGCCAGCAGGCCCTCTAGCGGTAGCTCCTACAATGAGCAGTTCTTC. Translating gives CASRPSSGSSYNEQFF.

CDR3 in amino acids: CASSPDWGGETQYF. The CDR3 nucleotides are TGTGCCAGCTCACCGGATTGGGGAGGAGAGACCCAGTACTTC. The rearrangement links TRBV18 to TRBJ2-5, with a weak D call TRBD2 (6 bases). Trimming took 3 bases from V and 4 from J, leaving 12 bases between them. CDR3 size: 14 residues. CDR1 KGHSH and CDR2 LQKENI come from the germline V gene.

The chain is built from TRBV7-2 and TRBJ2-5; 8 nucleotides agree with TRBD1. CDR1 and CDR2 from the germline V gene are SGHTA and FQGNSA. The V and J ends lost 3 bases and 4 bases, in that order; junction bases with no gene match: 4. This CDR3 comprises 14 residues. This chain's CDR3 is CASSFDRGRETQYF. The CDR3 DNA follows: TGTGCCAGCAGCTTCGACAGGGGTCGAGAGACCCAGTACTTC.

V and J are TRBV20-1 and TRBJ1-4; tentative D call: TRBD1 (5 bases). The CDR3 sequence is 13 residues long. Trimming took off 3 bases at V and 6 bases at J, with 11 bases between the two ends. Germline V CDR1 and CDR2: DFQATT, SNEGSKA (reference sequence). The CDR3 reads CSASPGVDEKLFF. CDR3 coding DNA: TGCAGTGCTAGTCCGGGGGTTGATGAAAAACTGTTTTTT.

The chain recombines TRBV15 with TRBJ2-2, with D perhaps matching TRBD1 (6 bases). The CDR3 has 17 amino acids. CDR1 and CDR2 from the germline V gene are LNHNV and YYDKDF (reference sequence). Deletions cut 0 bases from V and 0 bases from J, with 11 bases between. This chain's CDR3 is CATSRDSGAANTGELFF. Written as DNA, the CDR3 is TGTGCCACCAGCAGAGATTCAGGGGCCGCGAACACCGGGGAGCTGTTTTTT.

The chain links TRBV7-7 to TRBJ2-2; TRBD2 aligns across 7 bases. The trim removed 5 bases at V and 6 bases at J, leaving 12 bases unmatched. The CDR3 has 16 amino acids. Germline CDR1 SSHAT, CDR2 FNYEAQ (reference sequence). The CDR3 here is CASSKIPRGVPGELFF. Here the CDR3 DNA reads TGTGCCAGCAGCAAAATTCCCCGGGGGGTACCCGGGGAGCTGTTTTTT.

This chain uses TRBV11-3 with TRBJ2-7; D possibly corresponds to TRBD1 (5 bases). Germline V gene sequence: CDR1 SGHNT, CDR2 YENEEA. V gave up 3 bases and J gave up 0 bases, with 6 bases separating them. The CDR3 is 13 amino acids. This CDR3 reads CASSFGASYEQYF. The CDR3 DNA follows: TGTGCCAGCAGCTTTGGGGCCTCCTACGAGCAGTACTTC.

This chain joins TRBV7-2 and TRBJ1-2; D is possibly TRBD1 (5 bases). The V end was cut by 5 bases, the J end by 4 bases, with 14 bases between. The germline V gene encodes CDR1 SGHTA and CDR2 FQGNSA. The CDR3 sequence is 14 residues long. CDR3 sequence reads: CASSLQGDSYGYTF. The CDR3 DNA sequence: TGTGCCAGCAGCCTCCAAGGGGATAGCTATGGCTACACCTTC.

V is TRBV9 and J is TRBJ2-1, with TRBD2 matching over 11 bases. Losses at the gene ends were 3 bases for V and 5 bases for J; bases not matched to a gene: 7. This CDR3 is 16 amino acids long. CDR1 SGDLS and CDR2 YYNGEE come from the germline V gene. The CDR3 bases are TGTGCCAGCAGCGCGGGATCTAGCGGGGGGCACAATGAGCAGTTCTTC. As protein: CASSAGSSGGHNEQFF.

This rearrangement joins TRBV9 to TRBJ1-3, with a weak D call TRBD1 (6 bases). From germline, CDR1 is SGDLS and CDR2 YYNGEE. This CDR3 spans 17 amino acids. Trimming left V 4 bases short and J 4 bases short, with 21 bases between. CDR3 residues: CASSPRLGGTQGNTIYF. In nucleotides, the CDR3 is TGTGCCAGCAGCCCCCGGTTAGGGGGTACACAAGGAAACACCATATATTTT.